This T cell receptor beta chain was captured in a study of blood T cell repertoires in COVID-19. Study-level background: PBMCs, B-cell-depleted T cells, or T cells provided the cDNA or gDNA that made up the material.

The CDR3 is 17 amino acids. Germline trimming cut 3 bases from V and 4 bases from J; bases unmatched to any gene: 11. Germline V gene sequence: CDR1 MGHDK, CDR2 SYGVNS. Authors' data handling: Reference gene primer amplification in the assay estimated nucleated cell counts. Produced via immunoSEQ multiplex PCR; TCRdb's table is partial and in-frame only. V and J calls and clone size are given by that table; D and trimming were obtained from the DNA. In the table there are fewer than 600,000 clones, over 75% of which are singletons. The V and J genes are TRBV25-1 and TRBJ2-7; 11 bases are shared with TRBD2. The receptor comes from a woman between 35 and 50 years old who had recovered from COVID-19. What was sequenced was PBMCs or T cells enriched from blood (not recorded which). CDR3 DNA sequence: TGTGCCAGCAGTGATTGGAGTAGCGGGAGGGCGGTGTACGAGCAGTACTTC. Translation: CASSDWSSGRAVYEQYF.